The 25 T cell receptor beta chains below all came from one sample that was sequenced in a study of identical twins. MiXCR, applied by TCRdb to the 5' RACE reads, yields one record per CDR3 protein. This sample has about 1.7 million distinct CDR3 sequences; around a third occur once, and the top ten carry approximately 0.25%. Sequences were obtained from cord blood. All receptors derive from a newborn girl in good health.

This sequence joins TRBV20-1 and TRBJ2-7, with D tentatively TRBD2 (6 bases). V was trimmed by 3 bases and J by 7 bases, leaving 25 bases between them. In germline, CDR1 is DFQATT, CDR2 SNEGSKA (reference sequence). The CDR3 has 16 residues. The chain's CDR3 is CSASKREIDSYNEQYF. The CDR3 DNA follows: TGCAGTGCTAGCAAACGGGAGATCGACTCCTACAATGAGCAGTACTTC.

This clonotype was counted a few times. This chain joins TRBV4-2 and TRBJ1-5; D not certain. The V gene lost 0 bases and the J gene lost 3 bases, with 15 bases spanning the gap. CDR1 and CDR2 (germline): LGHNA, YNFKEQ. The CDR3 contains 17 residues. CDR3 DNA sequence: TGTGCCAGCAGCCAAGACGGTGCCGGTTTGAACAATCAGCCCCAGCATTTT. It yields the protein CASSQDGAGLNNQPQHF.

For this clonotype: This clone may be a read error of a much larger clone one base away. This chain connects TRBV20-1 to TRBJ2-2, with TRBD2 matching 9 bases. Trimming cost V 2 bases and J 5 bases; bases outside gene matches: 3. This CDR3 contains 14 residues. Germline values: CDR1 DFQATT, CDR2 SNEGSKA (reference sequence). CDR3 sequence (DNA): TGCAGTGCTAGACTAGCGGGGAAGACCGGGGAGCTGTTTTTT. Its protein product is CSARLAGKTGELFF.

V usage is TRBV12-3 or TRBV12-4 and J usage is TRBJ2-7, with 7 bases matching TRBD1. The CDR3 totals 16 residues. The V segment lost 2 bases and the J segment 0 bases; nucleotides outside the gene matches: 7. CDR3 DNA: TGTGCCAGCAGTTTAAGGGGACAGCTAGTCTCCTACGAGCAGTACTTC. Amino acid sequence: CASSLRGQLVSYEQYF.

Only a few counts were recorded for this clonotype. The chain recombines TRBV24-1 with TRBJ1-5; D remains ambiguous. Trimming pared 9 bases from V and 2 bases from J, leaving 7 bases between. The CDR3 extends over 12 amino acids. Germline V gives CDR1 KGHDR, CDR2 SFDVKD. The CDR3 reads CATGVGNQPQHF. The CDR3 region has the DNA TGTGCCACCGGAGTTGGCAATCAGCCCCAGCATTTT.

This clonotype was seen more than once but under ten times. The V and J genes are TRBV4-2 and TRBJ2-3; 10 positions agree with TRBD2. Trimming took 1 base from V and 4 from J; bases not matched to a gene: 8. This CDR3 is built from 17 residues. Germline values: CDR1 LGHNA, CDR2 YNFKEQ. The CDR3 DNA reads as TGTGCCAGCAGCCAAGCGGGGGGTCTAGCGGGAGCAGATACGCAGTATTTT. This encodes CASSQAGGLAGADTQYF.

This clonotype was counted between two and nine times. The chain combines TRBV7-9 with TRBJ2-4, with D perhaps matching TRBD1 or TRBD2 (5 bases each). The CDR3 consists of 14 residues. Germline V gene sequence: CDR1 SEHNR, CDR2 FQNEAQ (reference sequence). V was clipped by 4 bases and J by 6 bases, with 13 bases between them. CDR3 in DNA: TGTGCCAGCAGCTCCACCCTGGGACGAAACATTCAGTACTTC. Protein product: CASSSTLGRNIQYF.

The chain combines TRBV2 with TRBJ1-1; 10 bases are shared with TRBD1. Losses at the gene ends were 4 bases for V and 4 bases for J; bases not matched to a gene: 9. CDR1 is SNHLY and CDR2 is FYNNEI in the germline V gene. This CDR3 comprises 16 residues. This CDR3 reads CASSGDRGQIGTEAFF. The CDR3 region has the DNA TGTGCCAGCAGTGGAGACAGGGGGCAGATCGGCACTGAAGCTTTCTTT.

The chain uses TRBV20-1 and TRBJ2-1; 11 positions agree with TRBD2. The DNA end is a closer match to TRBJ2-7, so the J assignment may be wrong. Germline values: CDR1 DFQATT, CDR2 SNEGSKA (reference sequence). The CDR3 contains 17 residues. CDR3 DNA: TGCAGTGCTAGAGGACTAGCGGGAACAGGGTCCTACAATGAGCAGTACTTC. Translation: CSARGLAGTGSYNEQYF.

This clonotype came up a few times. V and J are TRBV2 and TRBJ1-1, with TRBD1 matching over 8 bases. V trimming: 6 bases; J trimming: 5 bases; junction bases outside the gene matches: 5. CDR1 and CDR2 from the germline V gene are SNHLY and FYNNEI. The CDR3 consists of 13 residues. CDR3 nucleotides: TGTGCCAGCAGGGACAGGGAGGGGACTGAAGCTTTCTTT. Encoded protein: CASRDREGTEAFF.

This clonotype was found many times. The rearrangement joins TRBV9 to TRBJ1-2; perhaps TRBD1 as D (5 bases). Deletions cut 3 bases from V and 3 bases from J, with 9 bases between. This CDR3 is 13 amino acids long. Germline values: CDR1 SGDLS, CDR2 YYNGEE. CDR3: CASSESGDYGYTF. CDR3 nucleotides: TGTGCCAGCAGCGAGTCGGGGGACTATGGCTACACCTTC.

This clonotype was detected only a few times. This chain links TRBV29-1 with TRBJ2-1; possibly TRBD2 for D (6 bases). Germline assignment: CDR1 SQVTM and CDR2 ANQGSEA. V was pared by 4 bases and J by 6 bases, with 13 bases between. The CDR3 has 13 amino acids. CDR3 sequence reads: CSVGRQGGNEQFF. The CDR3 DNA is TGCAGCGTTGGTCGCCAGGGAGGCAATGAGCAGTTCTTC.

The sample holds a few counts of this clonotype. The chain joins TRBV3-1 to TRBJ2-5, with 11 bases that match TRBD2. J lost 5 bases, V lost 5 bases, and 10 bases had no gene match. The CDR3 covers 16 residues. CDR1 is LGHDT and CDR2 is YNNKEL in the germline V gene (reference sequence). The CDR3 DNA reads as TGTGCCAGCAGCGAATCTAGCGGGGGGCTTCTCGAGACCCAGTACTTC. Protein product: CASSESSGGLLETQYF.

V usage is TRBV4-1 and J usage is TRBJ2-2; no definite D call. Trimming left V 0 bases short and J 4 bases short, with 9 bases between. The CDR3 extends over 15 amino acids. CDR1 is MGHRA, CDR2 YSYEKL, per germline. The CDR3 region has the DNA TGCGCCAGCAGCCAAGACTCACTTATCACCGGGGAGCTGTTTTTT. Its protein is CASSQDSLITGELFF.

This clonotype was counted a few times. The rearrangement uses TRBV4-2 and TRBJ1-4; a weak D match, TRBD1 (6 bases). The CDR3 length is 15 residues. Germline lookup yields CDR1 LGHNA and CDR2 YNFKEQ. V was clipped by 2 bases and J by 5 bases, with 12 bases between them. For the CDR3, the DNA is TGTGCCAGCAGCCAATCAGGGGAGGGAAATGAAAAACTGTTTTTT. Protein product: CASSQSGEGNEKLFF.

For the CDR3, the DNA is TGTGCCAGCAACCTGCTTACAGGGAGCAACACTGAAGCTTTCTTT. This sequence encodes CASNLLTGSNTEAFF. V and J are TRBV4-2 and TRBJ1-1, with a possible D match to TRBD1 (6 bases). Germline-derived CDR1 and CDR2 are LGHNA and YNFKEQ. This CDR3 spans 15 amino acids. V was clipped by 7 bases and J by 2 bases, with 17 bases between them.

This clonotype was seen once. The rearrangement links TRBV12-3 or TRBV12-4 to TRBJ2-1; TRBD1 or TRBD2 may be the D gene (6 bases each). The V end lost 3 bases, the J end lost 9 bases, and 21 bases lay between the germline ends. This CDR3 has 16 residues. In DNA form, the CDR3 reads TGTGCCAGCAGTTTGGGGAGAGGGAATTGGGGGGCTGAGCAGTTCTTC. The encoded protein is CASSLGRGNWGAEQFF.

The J gene is TRBJ2-1, the V gene TRBV5-1; weak D call: TRBD2 (6 bases). Germline V gene sequence: CDR1 SGHRS, CDR2 YFSETQ. CDR3 length: 17 amino acids. V dropped 3 bases and J dropped 4 bases, with 20 bases sitting between them. The CDR3 spells CASSSQFRLGDYNEQFF. The CDR3 DNA follows: TGCGCCAGCAGCTCCCAATTCCGACTAGGAGATTACAATGAGCAGTTCTTC.

The rearrangement uses TRBV6-2 or TRBV6-3 and TRBJ2-1, with TRBD2 identical over 13 bases. The CDR3 loop spans 17 amino acids. CDR1 and CDR2 (germline): MNHEY, SVGEGT. J was trimmed by 5 bases and V by 6 bases; bases with no gene match: 10. The CDR3 is CASRRTSGSGFHNEQFF. For the CDR3, the DNA is TGTGCCAGCAGAAGGACTAGCGGGAGCGGCTTCCACAATGAGCAGTTCTTC.

CDR3 region: CAIRHDRDLYNEQFF. The CDR3 region has the DNA TGTGCCATCAGACACGACAGGGACTTATACAATGAGCAGTTCTTC. This chain connects TRBV10-3 to TRBJ2-1, with a tentative D call TRBD1 (7 bases). The germline V gene has CDR1 ENHRY and CDR2 SYGVKD. The CDR3 is 15 amino acids. Trimming took 6 bases from V and 4 from J, leaving 16 bases between them.

The chain has TRBV5-1 and TRBJ1-6, with TRBD1 identical over 7 bases. The CDR3 covers 15 residues. Trimming took 0 bases from V and 10 from J; bases not matched to a gene: 7. Germline assignment: CDR1 SGHRS and CDR2 YFSETQ. The CDR3 region is CASSLDQGGRSPLHF. Here the CDR3 DNA reads TGCGCCAGCAGCTTGGACCAGGGGGGTCGCTCACCCCTCCACTTT.

CDR3 residues: CASSLWRVSTDTQYF. The CDR3 nucleotides are TGTGCCAGCAGCTTATGGAGGGTTAGCACAGATACGCAGTATTTT. The chain combines TRBV7-2 with TRBJ2-3, with D tentatively TRBD2 (6 bases). Trimming took 2 bases from V and 0 from J, leaving 9 bases between them. Germline V gene sequence: CDR1 SGHTA, CDR2 FQGNSA. CDR3 length: 15 residues.

The genes are TRBV11-2 and TRBJ2-3, with a possible D match to TRBD1 (7 bases). This CDR3 has 15 amino acids. Germline V gives CDR1 SGHAT, CDR2 FQNNGV. V was trimmed by 5 bases and J by 3 bases, leaving 15 bases between them. This CDR3 reads CASSQRRGPTDTQYF. CDR3 sequence (DNA): TGTGCCAGCAGCCAAAGGAGGGGGCCGACAGATACGCAGTATTTT.

The gene calls are TRBV12-3 or TRBV12-4 and TRBJ2-6, with D unclear. Trimming removed 3 bases at V and 0 bases at J, with 6 bases between. This CDR3 is 15 amino acids long. CDR3 nucleotides: TGTGCCAGCAGTTTCTCCCGCTCTGGGGCCAACGTCCTGACTTTC. Its translation: CASSFSRSGANVLTF.

In this sample, this clonotype turned up a few times. This chain joins TRBV3-1 and TRBJ1-2, with TRBD1 matching over 7 bases. V dropped 1 base and J dropped 8; count of bases not matched to a gene: 4. This CDR3 is 13 amino acids long. Germline V lookup: CDR1 LGHDT, CDR2 YNNKEL (reference sequence). The CDR3 loop is CASSQVLGGGYTF. CDR3 coding DNA: TGTGCCAGCAGCCAAGTATTAGGGGGCGGCTACACCTTC. The entire variable domain, with the rest obtained from reference TRBV3-1 and TRBJ1-2, is as follows: DTAVSQTPKYLVTQMGNDKSIKCEQNLGHDTMYWYKQDSKKFLKIMFSYNNKELIINETVPNRFSPKSPDKAHLNLHINSLELGDSAVYFCASSQVLGGGYTFGSGTRLTVV.